The 24 T cell receptor beta chains below were found in one sample sequenced in a study of T cell responses to AZD1222 COVID-19 vaccine. The assay was immunoSEQ multiplex PCR, and TCRdb's table has in-frame clones only and misses some. Altogether about 84,000 clones are present, about 86% being singletons, with the ten largest covering around 5.9%. The source material was peripheral blood, sampled 28 days after the second AZD1222 dose. The receptors were gathered from an adult who received the AZD1222 COVID-19 vaccine.

V gene TRBV5-4 combines with J gene TRBJ1-2; maybe TRBD1 (5 bases). The CDR3 is 14 amino acids. Germline V gives CDR1 SGHNT, CDR2 YYREEE (reference sequence). The V end lost 4 bases, the J end lost 5 bases, and 15 bases lay between the germline ends. CDR3 amino acids: CASSGGGDLYGYTF. CDR3 coding DNA: TGTGCCAGCAGCGGGGGTGGGGACCTTTATGGCTACACCTTC. The full variable domain, with the rest looked up from reference TRBV5-4 and TRBJ1-2, is ETGVTQSPTHLIKTRGQQVTLRCSSQSGHNTVSWYQQALGQGPQFIFQYYREEENGRGNFPPRFSGLQFPNYSSELNVNALELDDSALYLCASSGGGDLYGYTFGSGTRLTVV.

The V gene is TRBV27, the J gene TRBJ2-5; D possibly corresponds to TRBD1 (5 bases). Germline CDR1 and CDR2: MNHEY and SMNVEV (reference sequence). Deletions cut 2 bases from V and 5 bases from J, with 12 bases between. CDR3 size: 14 residues. The DNA of the CDR3 is TGTGCCAGCAGTTTAGGGGCCCCAAGGGAGACCCAGTACTTC. Translation gives CASSLGAPRETQYF.

V gene TRBV30 combines with J gene TRBJ1-5; 9 bases are shared with TRBD1. The CDR3 runs 16 residues. The junction had 8 bases not matched to a gene; V was cut back by 4 bases and J by 1 base. Germline values: CDR1 GTSNPN, CDR2 SVGIG (reference sequence). The CDR3: CAWTHGTGSSNQPQHF. As DNA, the CDR3 is TGTGCCTGGACCCACGGGACAGGGTCGAGCAATCAGCCCCAGCATTTT.

V usage is TRBV19 and J usage is TRBJ2-7, with 10 positions matching TRBD1. With V trimmed by 9 bases and J by 5 bases, 10 bases remained unmatched. The CDR3 sequence is 14 residues long. Germline CDR1 is LNHDA and CDR2 is SQIVND (reference sequence). The CDR3 bases are TGTGCCAGCCGGGACAGGGGATTACCACACGAGCAGTACTTC. This gives the protein CASRDRGLPHEQYF.

The gene calls are TRBV5-1 and TRBJ2-3, with TRBD2 matching 13 bases. The CDR3 consists of 15 residues. The J segment lost 8 bases and the V segment lost 6 bases, leaving 9 bases of the junction unmatched. The V gene's germline CDR1 is SGHRS and CDR2 YFSETQ. The DNA of the CDR3 is TGCGCCAGCACCCTAGGACTAGCGGGGGCCCGTACGCAGTATTTT. This encodes CASTLGLAGARTQYF.

The chain couples TRBV7-2 to TRBJ2-1, with 7 nucleotides matching TRBD2. The trim removed 1 base at V and 4 bases at J, leaving 10 bases unmatched. The germline V gene encodes CDR1 SGHTA and CDR2 FQGNSA. The CDR3 loop spans 17 amino acids. Here the CDR3 reads CASSLERDFGPYNEQFF. CDR3 nucleotides: TGTGCCAGCAGCTTAGAGCGGGACTTCGGGCCATACAATGAGCAGTTCTTC.

The chain combines TRBV11-2 with TRBJ1-4, with D hard to call. Germline V gene sequence: CDR1 SGHAT, CDR2 FQNNGV. This CDR3 spans 16 amino acids. The V end was cut by 3 bases, the J end by 0 bases, with 11 bases between. CDR3 sequence reads: CASSLTGGATNEKLFF. Written as DNA, the CDR3 is TGTGCCAGCAGCTTGACCGGCGGGGCAACTAATGAAAAACTGTTTTTT. The whole variable domain, remainder taken from reference TRBV11-2 and TRBJ1-4, is EAGVAQSPRYKIIEKRQSVAFWCNPISGHATLYWYQQILGQGPKLLIQFQNNGVVDDSQLPKDRFSAERLKGVDSTLKIQPAKLEDSAVYLCASSLTGGATNEKLFFGSGTQLSVL.

This chain connects TRBV4-1 to TRBJ1-5; D is perhaps TRBD1 (6 bases). V lost 4 bases and J 3 bases, leaving 13 bases between the germline ends. The CDR3 length is 15 residues. Germline CDR1 reads MGHRA; CDR2 reads YSYEKL. The CDR3 region has the DNA TGCGCCAGCAGCCGAGCGACAGGTAACAATCAGCCCCAGCATTTT. It specifies CASSRATGNNQPQHF.

The chain is built from TRBV19 and TRBJ2-7; 9 nucleotides align to TRBD1. The CDR3 spans 14 residues. CDR1 is LNHDA and CDR2 is SQIVND in the germline V gene (reference sequence). With V trimmed by 1 base and J by 5 bases, 3 bases remained unmatched. The CDR3 region has the DNA TGTGCCAGTAGTATAGGGGACAGGGCAAACGAGCAGTACTTC. It is translated as CASSIGDRANEQYF. Using reference TRBV19 and TRBJ2-7 for the parts outside the CDR3, the full variable domain is DGGITQSPKYLFRKEGQNVTLSCEQNLNHDAMYWYRQDPGQGLRLIYYSQIVNDFQKGDIAEGYSVSREKKESFPLTVTSAQKNPTAFYLCASSIGDRANEQYFGPGTRLTVT.

The J gene is TRBJ2-6, the V gene TRBV7-3, with 10 bases that match TRBD1. The V gene's germline CDR1 is SGHTA and CDR2 FQGTGA. With V trimmed by 4 bases and J by 0 bases, 6 bases remained unmatched. The CDR3 has 18 residues. The CDR3, as DNA: TGTGCCAGCAGCTCCCGGACAGGGGGGGGCTCTGGGGCCAACGTCCTGACTTTC. Translated: CASSSRTGGGSGANVLTF.

The chain recombines TRBV7-9 with TRBJ2-3; D not resolved. Trimming took off 5 bases at V and 4 bases at J, with 19 bases between the two ends. Germline V gene sequence: CDR1 SEHNR, CDR2 FQNEAQ (reference sequence). This CDR3 is 16 amino acids long. This CDR3 reads CASSAPDLSPPDTQYF. The CDR3 DNA is TGTGCCAGCAGCGCTCCGGACCTGTCCCCCCCAGATACGCAGTATTTT.

The rearrangement links TRBV29-1 to TRBJ2-1, with 7 bases lining up with TRBD1. The CDR3 contains 13 residues. The germline gives CDR1 SQVTM, CDR2 ANQGSEA. V was clipped by 7 bases and J by 4 bases; unmatched bases: 7. Written as DNA, the CDR3 is TGCAGCGCCTCACAGGGGACGTACAATGAGCAGTTCTTC. Translated, it gives CSASQGTYNEQFF.

The V gene is TRBV5-1, the J gene TRBJ1-4; 8 bases match TRBD1. Trimming took 4 bases from V and 2 from J; bases not matched to a gene: 4. The CDR3 spans 15 residues. Germline V gene sequence: CDR1 SGHRS, CDR2 YFSETQ. DNA for the CDR3: TGCGCCAGCAGCCCCCGGACAGGGACTAATGAAAAACTGTTTTTT. Amino acids: CASSPRTGTNEKLFF.

The J gene is TRBJ1-6, the V gene TRBV12-3 or TRBV12-4; 7 bases map to TRBD1. Trimming removed 4 bases from V and 19 bases from J; junction bases left unmatched: 7. This CDR3 comprises 11 residues. Written as DNA, the CDR3 is TGTGCCAGCAGTTCAGGGGGGAATCCGCACTTT. It specifies CASSSGGNPHF.

The rearrangement links TRBV5-5 to TRBJ2-7; D unclear. The V and J ends lost 2 bases and 4 bases respectively, with 10 bases between them. The CDR3 extends over 13 amino acids. The V gene's germline CDR1 is SGHKS and CDR2 YYEKEE (reference sequence). The CDR3 DNA is TGTGCCAGCAGCTTATCATGGGTTTACGAGCAGTACTTC. Translation gives CASSLSWVYEQYF.

The rearrangement links TRBV6-2 or TRBV6-3 to TRBJ2-5; 11 bases align to TRBD2. The CDR3 contains 18 residues. Germline V CDR1 and CDR2: MNHEY, SVGEGT. The junction had 9 bases not matched to a gene; V was cut back by 0 bases and J by 3 bases. Written as DNA, the CDR3 is TGTGCCAGCAGTTACTCTTGGACTAGCGGGCTGGGAAAAGAGACCCAGTACTTC. This codes for CASSYSWTSGLGKETQYF.

This sequence joins TRBV15 and TRBJ1-2, with 9 positions matching TRBD1. Per germline, CDR1 LNHNV and CDR2 YYDKDF (reference sequence). The CDR3 length is 16 residues. J lost 6 bases, V lost 2 bases, and 10 bases had no gene match. CDR3 bases: TGTGCCACCAGCAGATACTTGCCCGGGACAGGGAATGGCTACACCTTC. Protein product: CATSRYLPGTGNGYTF.

The chain combines TRBV28 with TRBJ2-7; 9 nucleotides align to TRBD2. CDR1 and CDR2 from the germline V gene are MDHEN and SYDVKM. The CDR3 totals 14 residues. J was trimmed by 2 bases and V by 6 bases; bases with no gene match: 5. The CDR3: CASRLSGSPYEQYF. Written as DNA, the CDR3 is TGTGCCAGCAGACTTAGCGGGAGCCCCTACGAGCAGTACTTC.

This rearrangement joins TRBV27 to TRBJ2-7; 13 bases map to TRBD2. CDR1 and CDR2 (germline): MNHEY, SMNVEV (reference sequence). After removal of 5 bases from V and 2 bases from J, the junction contained 3 bases not matched to a gene. The CDR3 has 15 residues. As DNA, the CDR3 is TGTGCCAGCAGTCAAACTAGCGGGAGGGCCTACGAGCAGTACTTC. It is translated as CASSQTSGRAYEQYF.

This clone came up once. V gene TRBV5-6 combines with J gene TRBJ2-3; unclear D gene. CDR1 and CDR2 from the germline V gene are SGHDT and YYEEEE. Trimming pared 5 bases from V and 5 bases from J, leaving 27 bases between. This CDR3 region has 18 residues. CDR3 region: CASRKETRFRLQKDTQYF. Written as DNA, the CDR3 is TGTGCCAGCAGGAAAGAAACCCGGTTCAGACTCCAAAAAGATACGCAGTATTTT.

This rearrangement joins TRBV19 to TRBJ1-2, with TRBD1 as a possible D gene (6 bases). Germline V gene lookup returns CDR1 LNHDA and CDR2 SQIVND (reference sequence). V dropped 10 bases and J dropped 4 bases, with 13 bases sitting between them. The CDR3 has 12 residues. The CDR3 protein is CATADRGYGYTF. DNA of the CDR3: TGTGCCACCGCGGACAGAGGCTATGGCTACACCTTC.

This clone was detected a few times. The chain is built from TRBV19 and TRBJ2-1; TRBD2 agrees at 10 bases. CDR3 length: 16 amino acids. Germline loops: CDR1 LNHDA, CDR2 SQIVND (reference sequence). Losses at the gene ends were 4 bases for V and 5 bases for J; bases not matched to a gene: 8. The CDR3 sequence: CASSKTSGPPNNEQFF. The CDR3 nucleotides are TGTGCCAGTAGTAAGACTAGCGGGCCCCCCAACAATGAGCAGTTCTTC.

The V and J genes are TRBV4-1 and TRBJ1-5; TRBD1 aligns across 8 bases. CDR1 is MGHRA, CDR2 YSYEKL, per germline. This CDR3 comprises 14 residues. J was trimmed by 7 bases and V by 4 bases; bases with no gene match: 6. For the CDR3, the DNA is TGCGCCAGCAGCCCTGCAGGGGGCCCCCAGCCCCAGCATTTT. It encodes CASSPAGGPQPQHF.

The chain has TRBV13 and TRBJ2-1, with D perhaps matching TRBD2 (6 bases). The V gene lost 5 bases and the J gene lost 0 bases, with 11 bases spanning the gap. Germline assignment: CDR1 PRHDT and CDR2 FYEKMQ (reference sequence). The CDR3 length is 15 residues. The CDR3 region is CASSPTGSSYNEQFF. In DNA, the CDR3 is TGTGCCAGCAGCCCAACCGGGAGCTCCTACAATGAGCAGTTCTTC.